Shown below are 2 T cell receptor beta chains from a single sample sequenced in a study of blood T cell repertoires in COVID-19. Assay used: immunoSEQ multiplex PCR; TCRdb lists only in-frame clones, some missing. In the table there are 150,000 to 200,000 clones, roughly 79% of which are singletons. The specimen was peripheral blood. These receptors were collected from a woman in her 70s with acute or convalescent COVID-19.

The V call is TRBV11-3, the J call TRBJ2-1; D is possibly TRBD2 (6 bases). Germline values: CDR1 SGHNT, CDR2 YENEEA. Trimming left V 0 bases short and J 6 bases short, with 12 bases between. This CDR3 is built from 15 residues. The CDR3 is CASSLDLSGTNEQFF. The DNA of the CDR3 is TGTGCCAGCAGCTTAGATCTTAGCGGAACCAATGAGCAGTTCTTC.

The rearrangement joins TRBV6-5 to TRBJ1-1; TRBD1 is a possible D gene (5 bases). V was pared by 10 bases and J by 7 bases, with 19 bases between. The V gene's germline CDR1 is MNHEY and CDR2 SVGAGI. There are 13 residues in the CDR3. DNA for the CDR3: TGTGCCACCAGCGGGCAGGGAAGGAGTGAAGCTTTCTTT. It encodes CATSGQGRSEAFF.